This T cell receptor beta chain was recorded in a study of blood T cell repertoires in COVID-19. Study-level background: PBMCs, B-cell-depleted T cells, or T cells provided the cDNA or gDNA that made up the material.

Per the authors' pipeline: Scientists estimated how many nucleated cells there were by amplifying reference gene primers. Profiling relied on immunoSEQ multiplex PCR, and the TCRdb table lists in-frame clones only, not all of them. V and J calls and clone size are those listed in that table; D and trimming were worked out from the DNA. Among about 7,700 clones, just over 85% were seen once, and the ten largest hold 6.9%. CDR3 length: 18 amino acids. Germline V gives CDR1 SEHNR, CDR2 FQNEAQ (reference sequence). J was trimmed by 1 base and V by 1 base; bases with no gene match: 6. Sequencing was performed on peripheral blood. The TCR comes from a woman aged 45 to 65 with active or convalescent COVID-19. The chain is built from TRBV7-9 and TRBJ2-1; TRBD2 agrees at 11 bases. Here the CDR3 DNA reads TGTGCCAGCAGCTTAGGGACGACTAGCGGGATGTCCTACAATGAGCAGTTCTTC. It encodes CASSLGTTSGMSYNEQFF. The full variable domain, completed using reference TRBV7-9 and TRBJ2-1, is DTGVSQNPRHKITKRGQNVTFRCDPISEHNRLYWYRQTLGQGPEFLTYFQNEAQLEKSRLLSDRFSAERPKGSFSTLEIQRTEQGDSAMYLCASSLGTTSGMSYNEQFFGPGTRLTVL.